This T cell receptor (beta chain) appears in the sequencing data of a study of T cell changes during pregnancy in multiple sclerosis. The V end was cut by 4 bases, the J end by 6 bases, with 16 bases between. The CDR3 is 14 residues long. Germline CDR1 and CDR2: SGHTA and FQGTGA. Profiling relied on immunoSEQ multiplex PCR, and the TCRdb table lists in-frame clones only, not all of them. The sample has tens of thousands of clones; roughly nine tenths are singletons. This receptor was obtained from a female donor in good health, enrolled as a control in a pregnancy study. Source: peripheral blood, taken in the first trimester of pregnancy. This chain links TRBV7-3 with TRBJ2-7, with D possibly matching TRBD1 (6 bases). In DNA, the CDR3 is TGTGCCAGCAGCTCTGGCCCCAGGGGCTCCGAGCAGTACTTC. This sequence encodes CASSSGPRGSEQYF.